The entry below describes one TCR beta chain. Germline values: CDR1 SGHRS, CDR2 YFSETQ. Trimming stripped 0 bases from V and 5 bases from J, with 6 bases between. The CDR3 runs to 13 residues. This entry comes from a study of blood T cell repertoires in COVID-19. For the study at large: The United States, Italy and Spain were the sources of the acute and convalescent COVID-19 samples.

As processed by the authors: Nucleated cell counts were estimated from reference gene primer amplification. Here immunoSEQ multiplex PCR was the method, and the copy in TCRdb shows in-frame clones only, minus some. From that table come the V and J calls and clone size; the DNA was used to work out D and trimming. The sample lists a few hundred thousand clones, about four fifths occurring once. Cohorts were assigned according to the clinical history that participants reported. V gene TRBV5-1 combines with J gene TRBJ1-5, with no clear D. The sequencing sample was made of PBMCs or T cells enriched from blood (not recorded which). This TCR was sampled from a woman in her thirties or forties with acute COVID-19. This CDR3 is CASSLAPYQPQHF. CDR3 nucleotide sequence: TGCGCCAGCAGCTTGGCTCCTTATCAGCCCCAGCATTTT.